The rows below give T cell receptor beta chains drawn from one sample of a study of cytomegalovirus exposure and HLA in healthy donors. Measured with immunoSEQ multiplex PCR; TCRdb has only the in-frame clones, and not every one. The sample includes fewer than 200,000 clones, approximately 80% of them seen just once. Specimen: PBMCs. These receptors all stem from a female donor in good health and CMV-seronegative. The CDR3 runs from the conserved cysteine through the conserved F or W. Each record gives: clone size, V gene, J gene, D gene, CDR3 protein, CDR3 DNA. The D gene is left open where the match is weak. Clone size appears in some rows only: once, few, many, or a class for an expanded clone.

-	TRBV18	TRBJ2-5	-	CASSPRRDSQETQYF	TGTGCCAGCTCACCAAGAAGAGACAGTCAAGAGACCCAGTACTTC
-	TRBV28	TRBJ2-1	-	CASSLGGVGTGYNEQFF	TGTGCCAGCAGTTTAGGGGGGGTAGGGACAGGATACAATGAGCAGTTCTTC
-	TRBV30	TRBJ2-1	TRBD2	CAWSYSGGGPYNEQFF	TGTGCCTGGAGTTATAGCGGGGGGGGCCCCTACAATGAGCAGTTCTTC
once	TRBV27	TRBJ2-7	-	CASSPSIGGMSYEQYF	TGTGCCAGCAGTCCCTCAATTGGCGGGATGTCCTACGAGCAGTACTTC
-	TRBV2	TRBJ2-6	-	CASRIHLSGANVLTF	TGTGCCAGCAGGATCCATCTATCCGGGGCCAACGTCCTGACTTTC
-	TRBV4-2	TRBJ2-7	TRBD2	CASSQQREGEYEQYF	TGTGCCAGCAGCCAACAAAGGGAGGGTGAGTACGAGCAGTACTTC
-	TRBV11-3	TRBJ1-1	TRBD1	CASSFGQGGPEAFF	TGTGCCAGCAGCTTCGGACAGGGTGGGCCTGAAGCTTTCTTT
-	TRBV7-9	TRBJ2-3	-	CASSLNSGFRDTQYF	TGTGCCAGCAGCTTAAATTCAGGATTCCGAGATACGCAGTATTTT
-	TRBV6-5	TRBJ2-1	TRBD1	CASSYVTGDEQFF	TGTGCCAGCAGTTACGTCACAGGGGATGAGCAGTTCTTC
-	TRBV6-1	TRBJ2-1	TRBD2	CASSDYDRGGVDEQFF	TGTGCCAGCAGTGATTACGACCGGGGGGGGGTCGATGAGCAGTTCTTC
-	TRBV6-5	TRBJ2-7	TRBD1	CASSPPDRGRYEQYF	TGTGCCAGCAGTCCCCCGGACAGGGGGAGGTACGAGCAGTACTTC
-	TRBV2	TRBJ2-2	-	CASSEARRPNTGELFF	TGTGCCAGCAGTGAAGCGCGGCGTCCGAACACCGGGGAGCTGTTTTTT
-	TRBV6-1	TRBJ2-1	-	CASRLVGSSYNEQFF	TGTGCCAGCAGACTAGTAGGAAGCTCCTACAATGAGCAGTTCTTC
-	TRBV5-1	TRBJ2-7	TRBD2	CASSPSGGSFSYEQYF	TGCGCCAGCAGCCCCTCGGGGGGGTCTTTTTCCTACGAGCAGTACTTC
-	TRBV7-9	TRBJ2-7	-	CSSSSRNYEQYF	TGTTCCAGCAGCTCGAGAAACTACGAGCAGTACTTC
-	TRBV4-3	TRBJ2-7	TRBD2	CASSLIGLAGERQYF	TGCGCCAGCAGCCTTATCGGACTAGCGGGTGAACGGCAGTACTTC
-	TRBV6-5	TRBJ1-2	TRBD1	CASRPPGGSYGYTF	TGTGCCAGCAGGCCCCCAGGGGGCTCTTATGGCTACACCTTC
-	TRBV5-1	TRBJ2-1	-	CASSPTNDLYNEQFF	TGCGCCAGCAGCCCCACTAACGACCTATACAATGAGCAGTTCTTC
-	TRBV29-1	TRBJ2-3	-	CSVEGGARSFGTDTQYF	TGCAGCGTTGAGGGCGGGGCGCGCTCGTTTGGCACAGATACGCAGTATTTT
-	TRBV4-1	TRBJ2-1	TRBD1	CASSLRDRDDEQFF	TGCGCCAGCAGCTTACGGGACAGGGACGATGAGCAGTTCTTC
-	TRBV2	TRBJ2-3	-	CASSEEQGGADTQYF	TGTGCCAGCAGTGAGGAGCAGGGAGGCGCAGATACGCAGTATTTT
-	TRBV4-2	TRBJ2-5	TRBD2	CASSQDLGPGLAVEETQYF	TGTGCCAGCAGCCAAGATTTAGGACCGGGACTAGCGGTCGAAGAGACCCAGTACTTC
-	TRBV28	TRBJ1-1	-	CASRGNTEAFF	TGTGCCAGCCGGGGGAACACTGAAGCTTTCTTT
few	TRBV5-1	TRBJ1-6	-	CASSLRTGTAGRHNSPLHF	TGCGCCAGCAGCTTGAGGACCGGCACAGCCGGGAGACATAATTCACCCCTCCACTTT
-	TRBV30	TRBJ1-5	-	CAWSSTAPGNQPQHF	TGTGCCTGGAGTTCCACCGCCCCAGGCAATCAGCCCCAGCATTTT
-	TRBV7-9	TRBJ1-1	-	CSSSVRGYKRGTEAFF	TGTTCCAGCAGCGTCCGGGGGTACAAGCGAGGCACTGAAGCTTTCTTT
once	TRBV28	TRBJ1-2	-	CASSLGARVLGYTF	TGTGCCAGCAGTTTAGGGGCTAGGGTTCTTGGCTACACCTTC
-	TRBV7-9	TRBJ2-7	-	CSSSSYTYEQYF	TGTTCCAGCAGCTCTTACACCTACGAGCAGTACTTC
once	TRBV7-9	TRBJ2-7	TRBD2	CASSLTVGLAGYEQYF	TGTGCCAGCAGCTTAACGGTAGGACTAGCGGGCTACGAGCAGTACTTC
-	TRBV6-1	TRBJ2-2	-	CASSEGQGSNTGELFF	TGTGCCAGCAGTGAAGGGCAGGGATCGAACACCGGGGAGCTGTTTTTT
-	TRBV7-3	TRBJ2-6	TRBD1	CASSGQGTGANVLTF	TGTGCCAGCAGCGGACAGGGGACCGGGGCCAACGTCCTGACTTTC
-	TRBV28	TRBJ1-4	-	CASSRHGRTALGF	TGTGCCAGCAGTCGACATGGAAGGACAGCATTAGGTTTT
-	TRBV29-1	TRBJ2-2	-	CSVEAGGGDFRPGELFF	TGCAGCGTTGAAGCAGGAGGGGGCGATTTCAGGCCCGGGGAGCTGTTTTTT
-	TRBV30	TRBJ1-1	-	CAWSGGAEAFF	TGTGCCTGGAGTGGCGGGGCTGAAGCTTTCTTT
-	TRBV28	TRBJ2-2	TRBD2	CATFPGTSTGELFF	TGTGCCACATTCCCCGGGACTAGTACCGGGGAGCTGTTTTTT
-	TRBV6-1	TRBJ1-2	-	CASTLLTGYYGYTF	TGTGCCAGCACCCTCCTAACCGGGTACTATGGCTACACCTTC
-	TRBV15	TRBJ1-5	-	CATSPSTVSNQPQHF	TGTGCCACCAGTCCATCAACAGTTAGCAATCAGCCCCAGCATTTT
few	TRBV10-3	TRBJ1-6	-	CAISEAGNNSPLHF	TGTGCCATCAGTGAGGCGGGGAACAATTCACCCCTCCACTTT
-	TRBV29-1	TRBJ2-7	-	CSAMTGPYEQYF	TGCAGCGCGATGACAGGACCCTACGAGCAGTACTTC
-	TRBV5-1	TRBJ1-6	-	CASSFNRALYNSPLHF	TGCGCCAGCAGCTTTAACAGGGCTCTCTATAATTCACCCCTCCACTTT
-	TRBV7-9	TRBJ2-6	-	CASSFQGGLAGANVLTF	TGTGCCAGCAGCTTCCAGGGGGGATTAGCTGGGGCCAACGTCCTGACTTTC
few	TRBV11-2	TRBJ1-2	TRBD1	CASGNSGTGLGYTF	TGTGCCAGCGGAAACTCCGGGACAGGGCTTGGCTACACCTTC
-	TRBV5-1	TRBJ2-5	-	CASSFGHGGGETQYF	TGCGCCAGCAGCTTTGGCCACGGGGGAGGAGAGACCCAGTACTTC
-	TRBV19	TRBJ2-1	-	CASSTFGGTYNEQFF	TGTGCCAGTAGCACCTTTGGGGGGACCTACAATGAGCAGTTCTTC